Here is one T cell receptor (beta chain) with its context. The entry originates in a study of blood T cell repertoires in COVID-19. This CDR3 region has 14 residues. Trimming took off 2 bases at V and 4 bases at J, with 14 bases between the two ends. From germline, CDR1 is SQVTM and CDR2 ANQGSEA. The method was immunoSEQ multiplex PCR; TCRdb's version includes in-frame clones alone and lacks a portion of them. In the table there are 200,000 or so clones, 83% of which are singletons. This receptor was taken from a woman aged 45-60 years who had been exposed to COVID-19. J is TRBJ1-2 and V is TRBV29-1, with a weak D call TRBD1 (6 bases). Input material: PBMCs or T cells enriched from blood (not recorded which). The CDR3 sequence is CSVETGQRSYGYTF. In nucleotides, the CDR3 is TGCAGCGTTGAAACCGGACAGCGGAGCTATGGCTACACCTTC.